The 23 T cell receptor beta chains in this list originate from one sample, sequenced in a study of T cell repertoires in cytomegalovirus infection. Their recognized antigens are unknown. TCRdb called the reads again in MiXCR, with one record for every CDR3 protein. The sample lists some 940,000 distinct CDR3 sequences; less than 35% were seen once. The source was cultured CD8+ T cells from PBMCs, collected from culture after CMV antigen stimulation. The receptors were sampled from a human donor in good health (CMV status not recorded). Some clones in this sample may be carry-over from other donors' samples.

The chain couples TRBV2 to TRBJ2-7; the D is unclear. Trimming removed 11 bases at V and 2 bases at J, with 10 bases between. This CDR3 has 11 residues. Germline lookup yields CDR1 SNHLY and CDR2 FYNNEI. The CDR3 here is CASTGTYEQYF. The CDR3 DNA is TGTGCCTCCACGGGTACCTACGAGCAGTACTTC.

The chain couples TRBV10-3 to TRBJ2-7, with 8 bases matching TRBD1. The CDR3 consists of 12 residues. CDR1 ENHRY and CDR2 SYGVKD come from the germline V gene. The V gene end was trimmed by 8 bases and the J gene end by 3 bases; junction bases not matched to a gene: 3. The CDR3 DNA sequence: TGTGCCATCCGGACAGGGAACTACGAGCAGTACTTC. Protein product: CAIRTGNYEQYF.

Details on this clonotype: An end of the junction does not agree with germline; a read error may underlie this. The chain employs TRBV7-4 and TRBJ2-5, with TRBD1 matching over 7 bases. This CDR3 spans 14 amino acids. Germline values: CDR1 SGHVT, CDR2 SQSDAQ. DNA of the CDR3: TGTGTCAGCAGCTACTGGGACAGACAAGAGACCCAGTACTTC. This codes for CVSSYWDRQETQYF. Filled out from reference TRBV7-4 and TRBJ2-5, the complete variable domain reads GAGVSQSPRYKVAKRGRDVALRCDSISGHVTLYWYRQTLGQGSEVLTYSQSDAQRDKSGRPSGRFSAERPERSVSTLKIQRTEQGDSAVYLCVSSYWDRQETQYFGPGTRLLVL.

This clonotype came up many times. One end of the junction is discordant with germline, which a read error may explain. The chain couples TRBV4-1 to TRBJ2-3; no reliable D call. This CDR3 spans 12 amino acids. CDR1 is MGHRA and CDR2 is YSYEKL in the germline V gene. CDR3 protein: CASSQDGDTQYF. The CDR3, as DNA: TGTGCCAGCAGCCAAGATGGCGATACGCAGTATTTT.

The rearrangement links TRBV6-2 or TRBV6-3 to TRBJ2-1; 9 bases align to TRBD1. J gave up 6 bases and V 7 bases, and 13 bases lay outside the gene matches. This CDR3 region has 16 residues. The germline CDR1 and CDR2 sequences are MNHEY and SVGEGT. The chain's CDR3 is CASIGYRTGAFNEQFF. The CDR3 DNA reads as TGTGCCAGCATAGGCTATCGGACAGGGGCCTTCAATGAGCAGTTCTTC.

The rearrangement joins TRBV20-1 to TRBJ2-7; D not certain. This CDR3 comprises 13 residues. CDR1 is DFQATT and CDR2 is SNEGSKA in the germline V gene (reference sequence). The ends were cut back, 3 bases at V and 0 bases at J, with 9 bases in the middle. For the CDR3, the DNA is TGCAGTGCTAGGGCAATTAGCTCCTACGAGCAGTACGTC. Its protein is CSARAISSYEQYV.

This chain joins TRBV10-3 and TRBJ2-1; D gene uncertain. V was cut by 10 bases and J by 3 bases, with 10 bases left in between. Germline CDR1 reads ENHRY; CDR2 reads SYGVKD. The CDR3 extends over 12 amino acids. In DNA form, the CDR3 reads TGTGCCAGTGTGGGGTACTACAATGAGCAGTTCTTC. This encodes CASVGYYNEQFF.

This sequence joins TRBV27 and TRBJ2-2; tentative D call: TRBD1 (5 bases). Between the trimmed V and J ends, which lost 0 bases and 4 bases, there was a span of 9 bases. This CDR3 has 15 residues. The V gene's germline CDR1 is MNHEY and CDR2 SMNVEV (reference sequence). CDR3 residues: CASSLSGAPTGELFF. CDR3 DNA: TGTGCCAGCAGTTTATCAGGGGCCCCCACCGGGGAGCTGTTTTTT.

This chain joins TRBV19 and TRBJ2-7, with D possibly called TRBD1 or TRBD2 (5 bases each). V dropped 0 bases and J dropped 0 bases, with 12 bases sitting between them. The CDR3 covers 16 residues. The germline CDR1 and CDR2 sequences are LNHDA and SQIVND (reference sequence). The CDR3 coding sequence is TGTGCCAGTAGTATAGATCACGGGGCCAGCTCCTACGAGCAGTACTTC. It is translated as CASSIDHGASSYEQYF.

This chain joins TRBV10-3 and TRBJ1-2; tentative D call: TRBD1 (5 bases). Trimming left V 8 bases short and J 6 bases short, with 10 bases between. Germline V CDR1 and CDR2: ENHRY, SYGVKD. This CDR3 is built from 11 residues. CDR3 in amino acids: CAIREGHGYTF. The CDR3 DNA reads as TGTGCCATCCGAGAGGGGCATGGCTACACCTTC.

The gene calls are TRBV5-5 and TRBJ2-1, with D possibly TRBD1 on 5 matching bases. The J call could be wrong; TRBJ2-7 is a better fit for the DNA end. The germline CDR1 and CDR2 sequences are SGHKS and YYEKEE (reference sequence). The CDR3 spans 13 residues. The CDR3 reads CASSVTVTNEQYF. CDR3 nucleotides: TGTGCCAGCAGCGTGACAGTTACCAATGAGCAGTACTTC.

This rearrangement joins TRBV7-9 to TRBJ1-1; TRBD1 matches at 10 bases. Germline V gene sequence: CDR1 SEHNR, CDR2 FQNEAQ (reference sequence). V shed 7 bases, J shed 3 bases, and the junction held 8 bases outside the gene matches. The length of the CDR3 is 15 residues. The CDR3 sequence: CASTFRQGADTEAFF. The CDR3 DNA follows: TGTGCCAGCACCTTCCGACAGGGGGCCGACACTGAAGCTTTCTTT.

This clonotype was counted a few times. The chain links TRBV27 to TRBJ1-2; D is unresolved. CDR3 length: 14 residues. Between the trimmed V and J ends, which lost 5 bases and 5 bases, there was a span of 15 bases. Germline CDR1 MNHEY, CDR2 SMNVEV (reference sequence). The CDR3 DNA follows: TGTGCCAGCAGTAGACGAGGACTGCTTTATGGCTACACCTTC. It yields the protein CASSRRGLLYGYTF.

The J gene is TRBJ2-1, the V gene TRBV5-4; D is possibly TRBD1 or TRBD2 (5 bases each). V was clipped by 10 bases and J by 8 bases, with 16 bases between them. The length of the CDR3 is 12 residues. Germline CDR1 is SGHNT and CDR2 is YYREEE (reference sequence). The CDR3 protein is CASGPGGYEQFF. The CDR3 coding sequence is TGTGCCTCGGGGCCGGGCGGGTATGAGCAGTTCTTC.

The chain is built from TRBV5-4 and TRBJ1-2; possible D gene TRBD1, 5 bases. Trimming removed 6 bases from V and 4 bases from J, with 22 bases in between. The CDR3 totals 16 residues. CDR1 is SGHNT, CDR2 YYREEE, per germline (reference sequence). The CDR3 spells CASTDGAQLILYGYTF. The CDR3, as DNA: TGTGCCAGCACCGATGGGGCCCAGCTAATTCTCTATGGCTACACCTTC.

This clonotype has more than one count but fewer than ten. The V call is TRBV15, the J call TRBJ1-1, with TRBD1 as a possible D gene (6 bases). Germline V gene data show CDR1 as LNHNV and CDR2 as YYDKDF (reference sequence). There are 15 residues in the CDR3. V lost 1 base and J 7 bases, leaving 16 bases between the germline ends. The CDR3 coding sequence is TGTGCCACCAGCAGAGCATGGGGGCGCCACAGTGAAGCTTTCTTT. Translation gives CATSRAWGRHSEAFF.

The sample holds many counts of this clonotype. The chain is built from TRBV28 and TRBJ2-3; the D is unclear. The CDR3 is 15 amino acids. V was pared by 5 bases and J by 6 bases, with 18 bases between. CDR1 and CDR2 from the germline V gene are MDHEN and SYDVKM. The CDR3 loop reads CASSAGDPAFDTQYF. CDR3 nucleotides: TGTGCCAGCAGTGCAGGAGACCCGGCGTTCGATACGCAGTATTTT.

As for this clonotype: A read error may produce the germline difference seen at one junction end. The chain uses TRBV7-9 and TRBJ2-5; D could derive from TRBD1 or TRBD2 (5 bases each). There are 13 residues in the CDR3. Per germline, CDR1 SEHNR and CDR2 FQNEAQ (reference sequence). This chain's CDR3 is CASSLGTGKTQYF. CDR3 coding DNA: TGTGCCAGCAGTTTAGGGACCGGAAAGACCCAGTACTTC.

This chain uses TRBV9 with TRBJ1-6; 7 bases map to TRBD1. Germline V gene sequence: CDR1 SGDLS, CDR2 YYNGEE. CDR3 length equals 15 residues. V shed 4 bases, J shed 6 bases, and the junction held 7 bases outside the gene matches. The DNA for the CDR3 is TGTGCCAGCAGCACGTCCGGGACAGCTAATTCACCCCTCCACTTT. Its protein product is CASSTSGTANSPLHF.

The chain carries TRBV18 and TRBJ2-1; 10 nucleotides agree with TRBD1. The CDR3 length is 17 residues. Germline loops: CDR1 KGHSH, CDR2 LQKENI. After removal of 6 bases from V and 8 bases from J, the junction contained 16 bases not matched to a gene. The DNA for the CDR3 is TGTGCCAGCTCTCCCCCCCAGGGACAGGGGTATTCAGATGAGCAGTTCTTC. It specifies CASSPPQGQGYSDEQFF.

The CDR3 DNA reads TGTGCCAGCAGCGCGACCTCAGGGAGAGGAGCGGATACGCAGTATTTT. Translating it yields CASSATSGRGADTQYF. J is TRBJ2-3 and V is TRBV9; the D gene could be TRBD1 or TRBD2 (5 bases each). Trimming cost V 3 bases and J 6 bases, with 20 bases left between them. The length of the CDR3 is 16 residues. Per germline, CDR1 SGDLS and CDR2 YYNGEE.

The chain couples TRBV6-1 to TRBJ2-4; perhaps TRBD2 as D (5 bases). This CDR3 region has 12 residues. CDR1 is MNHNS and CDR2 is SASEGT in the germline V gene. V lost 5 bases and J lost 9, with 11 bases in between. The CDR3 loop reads CASSYGISIQYF. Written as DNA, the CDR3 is TGTGCCAGCAGTTACGGGATAAGCATTCAGTACTTC.

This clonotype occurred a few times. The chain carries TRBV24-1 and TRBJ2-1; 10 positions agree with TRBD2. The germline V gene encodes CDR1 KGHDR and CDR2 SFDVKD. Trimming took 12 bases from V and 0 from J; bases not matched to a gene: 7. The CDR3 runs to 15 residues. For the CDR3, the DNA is TGTGCCGCCATACTAGCGGGGTACTCCTACAATGAGCAGTTCTTC. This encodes CAAILAGYSYNEQFF.